The 23 T cell receptor beta chains below all came from one sample that was sequenced in a study of blood T cells in healthy people across ages (dated by TCRdb to about 2015). Receptor libraries were prepared by 5' RACE. The reads were generated on an Illumina HiSeq 2500. A second PCR of about 6 to 12 cycles was performed with a sample-barcoded 5' primer and a J-beta primer mix. Using fastp trimming at Q25 and MiXCR clonotype assembly, TCRdb reanalyzed the public sequencing data and kept in-frame beta chains. CDR3 protein sequences are deduplicated, and each keeps its most common genes and DNA. The sample records over 500,000 distinct CDR3 sequences, 25% to 35% of which are singletons. The ten largest clonotypes hold 3% to 4.5% of the sample. This sample also belongs to another study, concerning T cells of mothers and their children.

The sample taken for sequencing was blood. The receptor set was obtained from a boy aged 2 to 9 in good health.

This clonotype was seen a single time. V gene TRBV12-3 or TRBV12-4 combines with J gene TRBJ2-3; 9 positions agree with TRBD2. The CDR3 runs to 15 residues. V dropped 6 bases and J dropped 4; count of bases not matched to a gene: 8. The CDR3 DNA reads TGTGCCAGCAGGAACAGCGGGGGGATCGCAGATACGCAGTATTTT. This codes for CASRNSGGIADTQYF.

This clonotype has only a few counts. This sequence joins TRBV7-2 and TRBJ2-7, with TRBD2 as a possible D gene (6 bases). V lost 5 bases and J 3 bases, leaving 14 bases between the germline ends. This CDR3 region has 14 residues. In germline, CDR1 is SGHTA, CDR2 FQGNSA. The CDR3: CASSMGGSDYEQYF. CDR3 nucleotide sequence: TGTGCCAGCAGCATGGGGGGATCGGACTACGAGCAGTACTTC.

The chain uses TRBV30 and TRBJ2-1, with D perhaps assigned TRBD1 or TRBD2 (5 bases each). The germline gives CDR1 GTSNPN, CDR2 SVGIG (reference sequence). The CDR3 sequence is 13 residues long. V lost 8 bases and J 0 bases, leaving 11 bases between the germline ends. The CDR3 sequence: CARRENSYNEQFF. In DNA, the CDR3 is TGTGCCCGCAGGGAGAACTCCTACAATGAGCAGTTCTTC. The full variable domain, rest sourced from reference TRBV30 and TRBJ2-1, is SQTIHQWPATLVQPVGSPLSLECTVEGTSNPNLYWYRQAAGRGLQLLFYSVGIGQISSEVPQNLSASRPQDRQFILSSKKLLLSDSGFYLCARRENSYNEQFFGPGTRLTVL.

The CDR3 loop is CASSLSTKETQYF. The CDR3 DNA reads TGTGCCAGCAGTTTGTCAACCAAAGAGACCCAGTACTTC. The genes are TRBV12-3 or TRBV12-4 and TRBJ2-5; D not certain. Deletions cut 3 bases from V and 3 bases from J, with 8 bases between. CDR3 length: 13 amino acids.

The V call is TRBV2, the J call TRBJ1-5; no reliable D call. CDR3 length: 14 residues. Trimming stripped 8 bases from V and 1 base from J, with 12 bases between. Germline loops: CDR1 SNHLY, CDR2 FYNNEI. CDR3 nucleotides: TGTGCCAGCGGGAAGACGAGGAGCAATCAGCCCCAGCATTTT. Amino acid sequence: CASGKTRSNQPQHF.

This clonotype has more than one count but fewer than ten. For the CDR3, the DNA is TGTGCCAGCAGCCCTTATGGACGGACGATGAACACTGAAGCTTTCTTT. It translates to CASSPYGRTMNTEAFF. This chain connects TRBV6-1 to TRBJ1-1; D unclear. The CDR3 runs 16 residues. The V gene's germline CDR1 is MNHNS and CDR2 SASEGT. Trimming pared 6 bases from V and 0 bases from J, leaving 17 bases between.

This clonotype was seen ten or more times. The chain couples TRBV13 to TRBJ2-7; 7 bases fit TRBD1. The CDR3 contains 16 residues. J gave up 3 bases and V 5 bases, and 13 bases lay outside the gene matches. Germline V gene sequence: CDR1 PRHDT, CDR2 FYEKMQ (reference sequence). The CDR3 DNA reads TGTGCCAGCAGCAGGACAGGTGCACCTGGCTACTACGAGCAGTACTTC. Translating it yields CASSRTGAPGYYEQYF.

This clonotype was seen more than once but under ten times. The V and J genes are TRBV6-2 or TRBV6-3 and TRBJ2-2; TRBD2 matches at 8 bases. Trimming at V came to 8 bases and at J to 5 bases, leaving 16 bases not matched to a gene. The germline gives CDR1 MNHEY, CDR2 SVGEGT. The length of the CDR3 is 17 residues. CDR3 sequence reads: CASGSLAGPAGTGELFF. The DNA of the CDR3 is TGTGCCAGCGGTTCCTTAGCGGGACCAGCCGGAACCGGGGAGCTGTTTTTT.

This sequence joins TRBV3-1 and TRBJ1-6, with 8 nucleotides matching TRBD1. The CDR3 spans 16 residues. V lost 0 bases, J lost 6 bases, and 4 bases stayed unmatched. Germline CDR1 is LGHDT and CDR2 is YNNKEL (reference sequence). CDR3 in amino acids: CASSQDPTGVNSPLHF. The CDR3 nucleotides read TGTGCCAGCAGCCAAGATCCGACAGGGGTTAATTCACCCCTCCACTTT.

The table lists this clonotype with a few counts. The rearrangement links TRBV6-5 to TRBJ1-1; D gene uncertain. Germline values: CDR1 MNHEY, CDR2 SVGAGI. This CDR3 comprises 12 residues. Deletions cut 7 bases from V and 1 base from J, with 7 bases between. In nucleotides, the CDR3 is TGTGCCAGCAACGGCCCGAACACTGAAGCTTTCTTT. It specifies CASNGPNTEAFF.

The V gene is TRBV3-1, the J gene TRBJ2-1; D remains unclear. V lost 0 bases and J lost 9, with 15 bases in between. The CDR3 loop spans 15 amino acids. CDR1 is LGHDT, CDR2 YNNKEL, per germline (reference sequence). Here the CDR3 reads CASSQESWRPSEQFF. As DNA, the CDR3 is TGTGCCAGCAGCCAAGAAAGCTGGCGTCCAAGTGAGCAGTTCTTC.

This clonotype was seen a handful of times. This chain connects TRBV24-1 to TRBJ2-2, with D possibly being TRBD2 (6 bases). Trimming removed 5 bases at V and 0 bases at J, with 6 bases between. The CDR3 is 14 residues long. Germline assignment: CDR1 KGHDR and CDR2 SFDVKD. The CDR3 is CATSAGANTGELFF. CDR3 DNA sequence: TGTGCCACCAGTGCGGGAGCGAACACCGGGGAGCTGTTTTTT.

This clonotype was recorded a few times. This chain uses TRBV6-6 with TRBJ2-5, with D hard to call. Germline assignment: CDR1 MNHNY and CDR2 SVGAGI (reference sequence). This CDR3 spans 16 amino acids. Trimming left V 9 bases short and J 2 bases short, with 22 bases between. In DNA form, the CDR3 reads TGTGCCAGTTCTCCTCGTCAAGACACCCTTCAAGAGACCCAGTACTTC. Encoded protein: CASSPRQDTLQETQYF.

V is TRBV29-1 and J is TRBJ2-7; tentatively, D is TRBD1 or TRBD2 (5 bases each). CDR3 length equals 14 residues. Germline CDR1 and CDR2: SQVTM and ANQGSEA. V was cut by 1 base and J by 0 bases, with 10 bases left in between. CDR3 sequence: CSVEGGSSSYEQYF. The CDR3 DNA reads as TGCAGCGTTGAAGGGGGGTCTAGCTCCTACGAGCAGTACTTC.

V gene TRBV15 combines with J gene TRBJ2-5; TRBD2 matches at 7 bases. Gene TRBJ2-1 matches the end of the DNA better, so the J call may be wrong. Looked up from germline, CDR1 is LNHNV and CDR2 is YYDKDF (reference sequence). CDR3 length equals 17 residues. This chain's CDR3 is CATSRFQASGPYNEQFF. CDR3 DNA sequence: TGTGCCACCAGCAGATTTCAAGCTAGCGGACCCTACAATGAGCAGTTCTTC.

This clonotype came up a few times. The gene calls are TRBV12-3 or TRBV12-4 and TRBJ1-2; a possible D gene is TRBD1 (5 bases). The CDR3 length is 14 residues. Trimming left V 7 bases short and J 7 bases short, with 19 bases between. CDR3 DNA: TGTGCCAGCATTCATGAGGGAGAGAGGGGTGGCTACACCTTC. Residues: CASIHEGERGGYTF.

This clonotype was recorded at least ten times. The chain uses TRBV12-3 or TRBV12-4 and TRBJ2-3; D unclear. The length of the CDR3 is 13 residues. Between the trimmed V and J ends, which lost 3 bases and 4 bases, there was a span of 8 bases. In DNA, the CDR3 is TGTGCCAGCAGTTTGGGTAACCCAGATACGCAGTATTTT. Its translation: CASSLGNPDTQYF.

The V gene is TRBV20-1, the J gene TRBJ1-5; perhaps TRBD1 as D (5 bases). Trimming removed 1 base at V and 1 base at J, with 20 bases between. This CDR3 has 18 amino acids. The germline V gene encodes CDR1 DFQATT and CDR2 SNEGSKA (reference sequence). The CDR3: CSARAVGLRGHSNQPQHF. CDR3 in DNA: TGCAGTGCTAGAGCGGTGGGCCTACGAGGACACAGCAATCAGCCCCAGCATTTT.

The rearrangement links TRBV7-9 to TRBJ2-5; D is perhaps TRBD1 or TRBD2 (5 bases each). V was cut by 8 bases and J by 5 bases, with 33 bases left in between. The CDR3 runs 19 residues. Germline V CDR1 and CDR2: SEHNR, FQNEAQ (reference sequence). The CDR3 is CASRLRAPKGPRWDETQYF. The CDR3 nucleotides are TGTGCCAGCCGACTAAGAGCGCCGAAGGGGCCACGGTGGGATGAGACCCAGTACTTC.

The J gene is TRBJ1-3, the V gene TRBV28; D possibly corresponds to TRBD1 (6 bases). Germline V gene lookup returns CDR1 MDHEN and CDR2 SYDVKM. The V end was cut by 4 bases, the J end by 0 bases, with 10 bases between. The CDR3 totals 15 residues. The CDR3 DNA sequence: TGTGCCAGCAGTTACAGGGCTAGCTCTGGAAACACCATATATTTT. Its translation: CASSYRASSGNTIYF. Full variable domain (outside the CDR3, taken from reference TRBV28 and TRBJ1-3): DVKVTQSSRYLVKRTGEKVFLECVQDMDHENMFWYRQDPGLGLRLIYFSYDVKMKEKGDIPEGYSVSREKKERFSLILESASTNQTSMYLCASSYRASSGNTIYFGEGSWLTVV.

The CDR3, as DNA: TGTGCCAGCAGTTACTCTGCAGTTGAAGCTTTCTTT. Translation: CASSYSAVEAFF. This chain connects TRBV6-6 to TRBJ1-1; D call uncertain. The germline V gene encodes CDR1 MNHNY and CDR2 SVGAGI (reference sequence). Trimming removed 0 bases at V and 7 bases at J, with 6 bases between. The CDR3 has 12 amino acids.

This clonotype was seen once. The chain is built from TRBV10-1 and TRBJ2-4; no definite D call. The CDR3 sequence is 14 residues long. Germline CDR1 is WNHNN and CDR2 is SYGVQD (reference sequence). V lost 6 bases, J lost 2 bases, and 11 bases lay in between. The CDR3 DNA sequence: TGCGCCAGCAGCTACGCCCCTCCCAAAAACATTCAGTACTTC. Translated, it gives CASSYAPPKNIQYF.

This chain links TRBV6-6 with TRBJ1-6, with TRBD1 matching over 7 bases. The length of the CDR3 is 13 residues. J lost 13 bases, V lost 6 bases, and 9 bases had no gene match. Germline V gene sequence: CDR1 MNHNY, CDR2 SVGAGI (reference sequence). CDR3 in DNA: TGTGCCAGCAGGACAGGGAGCTCAGGTCCCCTCCACTTT. Its protein is CASRTGSSGPLHF.